This TCR beta chain was recorded in a study of monozygotic twins with inflammatory bowel disease. Findings and limits, study-wide: T cell subtypes were not distinguishable in this analysis.

TCR libraries were prepared from 3,000 to 3,500 ng total RNA each. Researchers used template switching to add UMIs featuring a 6-nucleotide sample barcode. From its re-call of the 5' RACE reads, TCRdb lists each CDR3 protein once, without DNA. The ten most abundant clones cover around 2.4% of a sample with 400,000 or so distinct CDR3 sequences. Points on this clonotype: Its antigen is undetermined.

The germline V gene encodes CDR1 DFQATT and CDR2 SNEGSKA (reference sequence). This CDR3 contains 11 residues. The receptor comes from a human donor with ulcerative colitis or Crohn's disease, or a healthy co-twin of an affected twin (not recorded which). The chain couples TRBV20-1 to TRBJ2-5; with no DNA, the TCRdb D assignment of TRBD2 cannot be verified. The specimen sequenced was blood. This CDR3 is CSVTREETQYF.